This is a list of T cell receptor beta chains from one sample in a study of PD-L1 blockade in urothelial cancer. TCRdb keeps only in-frame clones here, not all; method: immunoSEQ multiplex PCR. The sample has about 40,000 clones; around 82% are singletons. This sample comprised PBMCs, obtained around atezolizumab (anti-PD-L1) treatment. Every receptor here comes from a man between 60 and 75 years old with urothelial cancer. Both conserved end residues are part of each CDR3. The order of the fields is clone size, D gene, J gene, V gene, CDR3 protein. The D gene is left open where the match is weak. Size is omitted from some rows. Given values are once, few, many or a class for expanded clones.

-	TRBD1	TRBJ1-1	TRBV27	CASSWQGGRGTEAFF
-	-	TRBJ1-3	TRBV13	CASSLVLAGGGNTIYF
-	TRBD1	TRBJ1-2	TRBV28	CASSSGQDYGYTF
-	-	TRBJ2-2	TRBV10-3	CAIRGEGETGELFF
-	TRBD1	TRBJ2-1	TRBV5-1	CASSPRTGGVLGNEQFF
-	-	TRBJ1-1	TRBV2	CASKETVSVNTEAFF
-	-	TRBJ2-2	TRBV5-1	CASSEGLRGTGELFF
-	TRBD1	TRBJ1-5	TRBV7-2	CASSPRDSQVRQPQHF
-	-	TRBJ2-1	TRBV14	CASSPLQGTYNEQFF
-	TRBD2	TRBJ2-5	TRBV4-2	CASSQETGGLETQYF
-	TRBD2	TRBJ2-7	TRBV10-3	CAIKAGGTYEQYF
-	TRBD1	TRBJ2-2	TRBV18	CASSPGQGIAGELFF
-	-	TRBJ2-2	TRBV7-2	CASSFTGNANTGELFF
-	-	TRBJ2-5	TRBV28	CASSGGGPPQETQYF
-	-	TRBJ1-5	TRBV4-2	CASSQEKRSYQPQHF
-	-	TRBJ2-1	TRBV25-1	CASSDTRGRASYNEQFF
-	-	TRBJ2-7	TRBV30	CAWTSEYEQYF
-	TRBD1	TRBJ2-7	TRBV28	CASSPGQGHSYEQYF
-	TRBD1	TRBJ2-2	TRBV11-2	CASSSTGAGELFF
-	TRBD2	TRBJ2-1	TRBV2	CASSEELFGRGGYNEQFF
-	-	TRBJ2-7	TRBV27	CASSLRGTVIYEQYF
-	TRBD2	TRBJ2-7	TRBV5-1	CASSPPGGEYEQYF
-	TRBD1	TRBJ2-6	TRBV7-2	CASSPGGAGANVLTF
-	TRBD2	TRBJ2-5	TRBV5-5	CASSLGGRGETQYF
-	-	TRBJ2-1	TRBV6-5	CASSYSGRENEQFF
-	TRBD1	TRBJ1-1	TRBV6-1	CASSEGTGPNTEAFF
-	-	TRBJ2-3	TRBV30	CAYNRDTDTQYF
-	-	TRBJ1-6	TRBV5-5	CASSLARGQYNSPLHF
-	TRBD1	TRBJ1-5	TRBV18	CASSPLTGQGGARGNQPQHF
-	-	TRBJ2-1	TRBV18	CASSPLAQSSYNEQFF
-	TRBD1	TRBJ1-5	TRBV28	CASMTGTHYKQYQPQHF
-	TRBD1	TRBJ2-2	TRBV10-2	CASSRDSGELFF
-	TRBD1	TRBJ1-1	TRBV5-8	CASNPQGAHHSATFF
-	TRBD2	TRBJ2-1	TRBV28	CASTTIRSGGTYNEQFF
few	TRBD1	TRBJ2-3	TRBV6-5	CASTPTGGTDTQYF
-	-	TRBJ1-6	TRBV19	CASSTVGQKSFQGSPLHF
-	-	TRBJ2-2	TRBV6-1	CASSEGRNTGELFF
-	TRBD1	TRBJ1-3	TRBV27	CASSSKTGYGNTIYF
-	TRBD2	TRBJ2-3	TRBV7-2	CASRLAGGSTDTQYF
-	TRBD1	TRBJ1-1	TRBV28	CAIGTGGNTEAFF
-	TRBD2	TRBJ2-5	TRBV5-4	CASSLQRGSPETQYF
-	-	TRBJ2-1	TRBV5-8	CASSLAGGISNEQFF
-	-	TRBJ1-1	TRBV10-1	CASSEGVNTEAFF
-	-	TRBJ2-7	TRBV21-1	CASSKPAGDGTYEQYF
-	TRBD1	TRBJ1-5	TRBV2	CASSGGMGQDVHQPQHF
many	TRBD1	TRBJ2-7	TRBV25-1	CASSYRGDEQYF
-	TRBD1	TRBJ2-1	TRBV7-9	CASSLGSAGGNEQFF
-	TRBD1	TRBJ2-7	TRBV6-5	CASRSGTGDGEQYF
-	TRBD1	-	TRBV5-1	CASSLQGAPYEQYF
-	TRBD2	TRBJ2-1	TRBV14	CASRDTGSGGNEQFF
-	-	TRBJ1-5	TRBV19	CASSMGLAGNSNQPQHF
-	TRBD1	TRBJ1-1	TRBV27	CASSSRTGRDTEAFF
-	-	TRBJ1-5	TRBV28	CASSLLSQNQPQHF
-	-	TRBJ1-1	TRBV6-6	CASSRQLEAFF